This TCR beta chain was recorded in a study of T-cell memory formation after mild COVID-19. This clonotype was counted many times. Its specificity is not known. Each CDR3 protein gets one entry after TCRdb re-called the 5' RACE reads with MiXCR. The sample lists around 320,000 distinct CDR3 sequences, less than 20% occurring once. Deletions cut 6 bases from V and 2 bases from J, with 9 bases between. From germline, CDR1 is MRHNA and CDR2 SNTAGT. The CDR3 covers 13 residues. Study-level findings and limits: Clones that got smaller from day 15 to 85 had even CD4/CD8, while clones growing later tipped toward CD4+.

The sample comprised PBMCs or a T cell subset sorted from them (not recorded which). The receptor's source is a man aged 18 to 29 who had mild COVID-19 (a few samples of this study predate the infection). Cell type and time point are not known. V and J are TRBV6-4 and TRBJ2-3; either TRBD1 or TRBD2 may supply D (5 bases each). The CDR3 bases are TGTGCCAGCAGCACGGGGCCCACAGATACGCAGTATTTT. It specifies CASSTGPTDTQYF.